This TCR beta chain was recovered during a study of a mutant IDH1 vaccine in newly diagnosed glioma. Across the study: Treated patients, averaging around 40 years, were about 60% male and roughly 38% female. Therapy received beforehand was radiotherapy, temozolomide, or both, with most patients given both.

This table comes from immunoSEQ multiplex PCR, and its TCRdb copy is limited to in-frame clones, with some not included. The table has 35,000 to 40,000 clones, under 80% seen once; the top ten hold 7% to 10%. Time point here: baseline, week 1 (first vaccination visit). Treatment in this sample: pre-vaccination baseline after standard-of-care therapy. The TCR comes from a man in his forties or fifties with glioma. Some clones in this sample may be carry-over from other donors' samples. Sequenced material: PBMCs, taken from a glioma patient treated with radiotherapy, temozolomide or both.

The CDR3 protein is CASSQPLRGSNQPQHF. The CDR3 coding sequence is TGCGCCAGCAGCCAACCTCTGAGGGGTAGCAATCAGCCCCAGCATTTT. The chain has TRBV4-1 and TRBJ1-5, with D possibly TRBD1 on 5 matching bases. Trimming shortened V by 2 bases and J by 0 bases, and 11 bases separated the two germline ends. CDR1 MGHRA and CDR2 YSYEKL come from the germline V gene. CDR3 length: 16 residues.